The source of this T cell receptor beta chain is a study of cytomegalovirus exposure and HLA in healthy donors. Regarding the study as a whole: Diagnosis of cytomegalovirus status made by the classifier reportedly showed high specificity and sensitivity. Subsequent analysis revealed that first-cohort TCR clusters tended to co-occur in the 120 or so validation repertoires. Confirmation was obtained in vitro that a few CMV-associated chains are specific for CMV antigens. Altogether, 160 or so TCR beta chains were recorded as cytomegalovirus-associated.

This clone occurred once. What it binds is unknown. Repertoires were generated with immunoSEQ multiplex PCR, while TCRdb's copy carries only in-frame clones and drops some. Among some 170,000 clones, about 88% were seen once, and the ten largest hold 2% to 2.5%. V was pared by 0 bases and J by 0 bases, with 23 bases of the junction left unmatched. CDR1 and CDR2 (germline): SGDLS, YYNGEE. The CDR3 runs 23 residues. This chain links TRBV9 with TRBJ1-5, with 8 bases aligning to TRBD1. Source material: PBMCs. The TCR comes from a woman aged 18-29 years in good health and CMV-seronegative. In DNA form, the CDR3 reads TGTGCCAGCAGCGTAGGCGGGGGAGGCCCGACAGGGGCCGATTTCTATAGCAATCAGCCCCAGCATTTT. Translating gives CASSVGGGGPTGADFYSNQPQHF.